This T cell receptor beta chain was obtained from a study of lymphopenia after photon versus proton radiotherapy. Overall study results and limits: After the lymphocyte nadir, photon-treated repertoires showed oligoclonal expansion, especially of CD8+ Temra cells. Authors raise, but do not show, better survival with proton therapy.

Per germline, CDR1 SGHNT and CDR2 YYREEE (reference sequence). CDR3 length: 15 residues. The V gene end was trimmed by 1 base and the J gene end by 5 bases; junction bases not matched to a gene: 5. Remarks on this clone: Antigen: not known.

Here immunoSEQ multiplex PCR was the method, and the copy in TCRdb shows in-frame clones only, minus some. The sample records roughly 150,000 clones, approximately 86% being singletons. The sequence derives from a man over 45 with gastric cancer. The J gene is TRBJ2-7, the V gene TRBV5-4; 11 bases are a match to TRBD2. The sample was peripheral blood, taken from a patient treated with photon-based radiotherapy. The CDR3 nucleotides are TGTGCCAGCAGCTTGAAGGTAGCGGGAGGGAACGAGCAGTACTTC. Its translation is CASSLKVAGGNEQYF.